The 25 T cell receptor beta chains given below trace back to one sample, sequenced in a study of human T cells and chemical hapten exposure. TCRdb re-called the RACE reads with MiXCR, one entry per CDR3 protein. The sample lists 350,000 to 400,000 distinct CDR3 sequences, approximately 5.1% occurring once. As for time point: pre-sensitization, week 0. The treatment here: therapeutic diphenylcyclopropenone sensitization with weekly scalp DPC. The starting material was whole blood, obtained in connection with sensitization to the hapten diphenylcyclopropenone (DPC). Source of these receptors: a woman between 45 and 60 years old with alopecia areata. Some clones in this sample may be carry-over from other donors' samples.

About this clonotype itself: Since a much larger clone is just one base distant, this may be a read error. The chain is built from TRBV7-6 and TRBJ2-1, with D hard to call. This CDR3 contains 17 residues. Trimming pared 5 bases from V and 0 bases from J, leaving 17 bases between. The germline CDR1 and CDR2 sequences are SGHVS and FNYEAQ. CDR3 in DNA: TGTGCCAGCAGCACATTACTCCGACCCAGCTCCTACAATGAGCAGTTCTTC. Translating gives CASSTLLRPSSYNEQFF.

There are a few counts of this clonotype. CDR3 in DNA: TGTGCCAGCAGTTGGGGGGACGAGCAGTACTTC. Its protein is CASSWGDEQYF. The J gene is TRBJ2-7, the V gene TRBV27, with D perhaps matching TRBD2 (6 bases). The V gene's germline CDR1 is MNHEY and CDR2 SMNVEV (reference sequence). The V and J ends lost 4 bases and 5 bases respectively, with 6 bases between them. The CDR3 is 11 amino acids.

CDR3 in amino acids: CASSPSDGDTQYF. CDR3 DNA sequence: TGTGCCAGCAGTCCCTCGGACGGAGATACGCAGTATTTT. V and J are TRBV12-3 or TRBV12-4 and TRBJ2-3; D remains unclear. The V end was cut by 5 bases, the J end by 5 bases, with 11 bases between. The CDR3 is 13 residues long.

This clonotype appeared many times. The chain is built from TRBV29-1 and TRBJ2-7; a possible D gene is TRBD1 (6 bases). The CDR3 contains 15 residues. The germline V gene encodes CDR1 SQVTM and CDR2 ANQGSEA. V was clipped by 6 bases and J by 0 bases, with 18 bases between them. The CDR3 protein is CSVDGYSGHSYEQYF. For the CDR3, the DNA is TGCAGCGTCGACGGATACTCGGGACACTCCTACGAGCAGTACTTC.

In this sample, this clonotype turned up a few times. The chain couples TRBV5-1 to TRBJ2-5; 9 bases are a match to TRBD2. The length of the CDR3 is 14 residues. Germline V CDR1 and CDR2: SGHRS, YFSETQ. The ends lost 5 bases at V and 2 bases at J; junction bases unmatched: 4. The CDR3 region has the DNA TGCGCCAGCAGGTCTAGCGGGATGCAAGAGACCCAGTACTTC. Translated: CASRSSGMQETQYF.

At least ten counts were recorded for this clonotype. The J gene is TRBJ2-6, the V gene TRBV3-1; 8 nucleotides agree with TRBD2. Germline V lookup: CDR1 LGHDT, CDR2 YNNKEL (reference sequence). The CDR3 has 19 amino acids. V gave up 0 bases and J gave up 0 bases; unmatched junction bases: 7. The CDR3 protein is CASSQDRAGGRSGANVLTF. The CDR3 DNA follows: TGTGCCAGCAGCCAAGATCGGGCGGGAGGCCGCTCTGGGGCCAACGTCCTGACTTTC.

The table lists this clonotype with a few counts. This chain uses TRBV6-6 with TRBJ1-1, with no clear D. Trimming pared 6 bases from V and 7 bases from J, leaving 18 bases between. CDR3 length equals 14 residues. Germline V gene sequence: CDR1 MNHNY, CDR2 SVGAGI (reference sequence). CDR3 loop: CASSPLGSSNEAFF. The DNA for the CDR3 is TGTGCCAGCAGCCCCTTGGGGTCTTCAAATGAAGCTTTCTTT.

Only a few counts were recorded for this clonotype. The J gene is TRBJ1-6, the V gene TRBV5-1; no reliable D call. The V gene's germline CDR1 is SGHRS and CDR2 YFSETQ. CDR3 length: 13 amino acids. With 3 bases removed from V and 9 bases from J, the gap between germline ends came to 10 bases. The chain's CDR3 is CASSWDRGSPLHF. DNA for the CDR3: TGCGCCAGCAGCTGGGATAGAGGTTCACCCCTCCACTTT.

This clonotype came up a few times. V is TRBV7-9 and J is TRBJ1-1; a weak D match, TRBD1 (5 bases). The V gene lost 3 bases and the J gene lost 11 bases, with 13 bases spanning the gap. The CDR3 runs 12 residues. Germline-derived CDR1 and CDR2 are SEHNR and FQNEAQ (reference sequence). The DNA of the CDR3 is TGTGCCAGCAGCTTCGAGGGGTTTGGGGCTTTCTTT. This codes for CASSFEGFGAFF.

This clonotype was seen ten or more times. This rearrangement joins TRBV29-1 to TRBJ2-5, with 9 bases matching TRBD1. This CDR3 has 13 residues. The germline V gene encodes CDR1 SQVTM and CDR2 ANQGSEA. With 6 bases clipped from V and 5 bases from J, the junction kept 7 bases outside the gene matches. CDR3 loop: CSVPGTGWETQYF. CDR3 sequence (DNA): TGCAGCGTCCCGGGGACAGGGTGGGAGACCCAGTACTTC.

The chain combines TRBV20-1 with TRBJ2-7, with 9 bases aligning to TRBD2. The CDR3 consists of 15 residues. V lost 5 bases, J lost 3 bases, and 11 bases stayed unmatched. Per germline, CDR1 DFQATT and CDR2 SNEGSKA (reference sequence). CDR3 DNA sequence: TGCAGTGCTCCCCCGGATAGCGGGAGTCTCTACGAGCAGTACTTC. Encoded protein: CSAPPDSGSLYEQYF.

This clonotype was counted between two and nine times. The rearrangement links TRBV12-3 or TRBV12-4 to TRBJ1-5, with a tentative D call TRBD1 (6 bases). Trimming cost V 6 bases and J 2 bases, with 14 bases left between them. The CDR3 spans 15 residues. The CDR3 here is CASRLEGVGNQPQHF. In DNA form, the CDR3 reads TGTGCCAGCAGACTCGAGGGGGTTGGCAATCAGCCCCAGCATTTT.

This clonotype came up many times. The J gene is TRBJ2-2, the V gene TRBV6-2 or TRBV6-3; 7 nucleotides agree with TRBD1. CDR3 length: 15 amino acids. Trimming removed 0 bases from V and 4 bases from J; junction bases left unmatched: 2. The germline CDR1 and CDR2 sequences are MNHEY and SVGEGT. Here the CDR3 reads CASSYSPGGTGELFF. The DNA of the CDR3 is TGTGCCAGCAGTTACTCTCCAGGGGGCACCGGGGAGCTGTTTTTT.

The sample holds many counts of this clonotype. The J gene is TRBJ2-3, the V gene TRBV6-2 or TRBV6-3, with TRBD2 identical over 9 bases. With 8 bases clipped from V and 1 base from J, the junction kept 4 bases outside the gene matches. The CDR3 contains 14 residues. The germline V gene has CDR1 MNHEY and CDR2 SVGEGT. This CDR3 reads CASQTSGGTDTQYF. CDR3 DNA: TGTGCCAGCCAGACTAGCGGCGGCACAGATACGCAGTATTTT.

This clonotype was counted ten times or more. The CDR3 DNA reads as TGCAGTGCTAGCCTTCAGGGGAGGAATTCACCCCTCCACTTT. It is translated as CSASLQGRNSPLHF. The chain recombines TRBV20-1 with TRBJ1-6; possibly TRBD1 for D (6 bases). Trimming took 3 bases from V and 7 from J, leaving 13 bases between them. CDR3 length: 14 amino acids. CDR1 and CDR2 (germline): DFQATT, SNEGSKA (reference sequence).

This clonotype occurred many times. The chain recombines TRBV29-1 with TRBJ2-3; weak D call: TRBD1 (6 bases). Per the germline V gene, CDR1 is SQVTM and CDR2 is ANQGSEA. Between the trimmed V and J ends, which lost 7 bases and 2 bases, there was a span of 16 bases. The CDR3 consists of 14 residues. The CDR3 DNA sequence: TGCAGCGCGACCGGACAGCTTTCCACAGATACGCAGTATTTT. Translated: CSATGQLSTDTQYF.

This clonotype was seen only a few times. This sequence joins TRBV12-3 or TRBV12-4 and TRBJ2-7; D is perhaps TRBD1 (5 bases). V was cut by 6 bases and J by 2 bases, with 11 bases left in between. The CDR3 runs to 13 residues. The CDR3: CASSRQRTYEQYF. The CDR3 bases are TGTGCCAGCAGCCGACAGAGAACCTACGAGCAGTACTTC.

This clonotype showed up many times. The J gene is TRBJ2-3, the V gene TRBV12-3 or TRBV12-4; D gene ambiguous. V was pared by 1 base and J by 5 bases, with 7 bases between. This CDR3 comprises 13 residues. CDR3 sequence: CASSLGLVDTQYF. The CDR3 DNA reads as TGTGCCAGCAGTTTAGGGTTAGTAGATACGCAGTATTTT.

The chain joins TRBV4-1 to TRBJ1-1; D ambiguous. There are 14 residues in the CDR3. V was cut by 0 bases and J by 1 base, with 6 bases left in between. CDR1 and CDR2 (germline): MGHRA, YSYEKL. Here the CDR3 reads CASSQDWGNTEAFF. In DNA form, the CDR3 reads TGCGCCAGCAGCCAAGATTGGGGGAACACTGAAGCTTTCTTT.

This clonotype was detected only a few times. The chain is built from TRBV6-5 and TRBJ2-1; D ambiguous. The V gene lost 6 bases and the J gene lost 1 base, with 7 bases spanning the gap. CDR3 length equals 13 residues. Germline V gives CDR1 MNHEY, CDR2 SVGAGI. DNA of the CDR3: TGTGCCAGCAGCCCCTTTTCCTACAATGAGCAGTTCTTC. This sequence encodes CASSPFSYNEQFF.

This clonotype was counted ten times or more. This chain connects TRBV20-1 to TRBJ2-3; no firm D call. V was clipped by 0 bases and J by 1 base, with 11 bases between them. Germline CDR1 DFQATT, CDR2 SNEGSKA (reference sequence). The CDR3 sequence is 15 residues long. The CDR3, as DNA: TGCAGTGCTAGAGATCTGGACCAAGGCACAGATACGCAGTATTTT. This sequence encodes CSARDLDQGTDTQYF.

Many counts were recorded for this clonotype. The chain links TRBV12-5 to TRBJ2-3, with 10 bases identical to TRBD2. Germline V gene lookup returns CDR1 LGHNT and CDR2 FRNRAP. The length of the CDR3 is 15 residues. V shed 7 bases, J shed 6 bases, and the junction held 10 bases outside the gene matches. The CDR3 sequence is CASALSGGASDTQYF. CDR3 in DNA: TGTGCTAGTGCCCTGAGCGGGGGGGCCTCCGATACGCAGTATTTT.

This clonotype was detected only a few times. This sequence joins TRBV5-1 and TRBJ1-2; D gene ambiguous. The CDR3 is 12 amino acids. V dropped 4 bases and J dropped 4 bases, with 8 bases sitting between them. CDR1 SGHRS and CDR2 YFSETQ come from the germline V gene. The CDR3 coding sequence is TGCGCCAGCAGCCCGACGAGCTATGGCTACACCTTC. It codes for CASSPTSYGYTF.

This clonotype was counted only a few times. The CDR3 nucleotides read TGTGCCAGCGAACGGACTAGCGGGTACAATGAGCAGTTCTTC. Translated, it gives CASERTSGYNEQFF. The chain employs TRBV7-2 and TRBJ2-1, with 11 bases fitting TRBD2. The CDR3 loop spans 14 amino acids. The V and J ends lost 8 bases and 4 bases, in that order; junction bases with no gene match: 4. Germline V gene data show CDR1 as SGHTA and CDR2 as FQGNSA.

This clonotype has ten or more counts. This chain links TRBV10-3 with TRBJ2-3; D is perhaps TRBD2 (7 bases). V lost 2 bases and J lost 0, with 12 bases in between. This CDR3 comprises 16 residues. Germline lookup yields CDR1 ENHRY and CDR2 SYGVKD. The CDR3 is CAISEPGGPSTDTQYF. The CDR3 coding sequence is TGTGCCATCAGTGAGCCCGGGGGGCCTAGCACAGATACGCAGTATTTT.